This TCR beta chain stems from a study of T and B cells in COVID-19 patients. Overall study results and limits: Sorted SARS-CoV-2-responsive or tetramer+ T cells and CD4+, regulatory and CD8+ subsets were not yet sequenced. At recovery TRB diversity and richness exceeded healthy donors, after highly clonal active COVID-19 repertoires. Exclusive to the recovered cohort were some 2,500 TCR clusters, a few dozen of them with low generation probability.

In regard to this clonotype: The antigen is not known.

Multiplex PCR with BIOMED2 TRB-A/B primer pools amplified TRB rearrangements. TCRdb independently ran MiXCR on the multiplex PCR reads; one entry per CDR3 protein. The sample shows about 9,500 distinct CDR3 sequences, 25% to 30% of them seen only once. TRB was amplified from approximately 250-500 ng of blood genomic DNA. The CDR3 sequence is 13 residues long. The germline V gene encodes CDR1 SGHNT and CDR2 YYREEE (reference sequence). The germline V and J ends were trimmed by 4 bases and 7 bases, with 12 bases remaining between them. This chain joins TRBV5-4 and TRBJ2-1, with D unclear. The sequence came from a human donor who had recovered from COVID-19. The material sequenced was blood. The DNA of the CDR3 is TGTGCCAGCAGCCCCGAAGGTCCTAATGAGCAGTTCTTC. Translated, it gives CASSPEGPNEQFF.